Below, 8 T cell receptor beta chains from the same sample are listed, as sequenced in a study of T cell responses to AZD1222 COVID-19 vaccine. TCRdb's copy holds only in-frame clones and misses some; the assay was immunoSEQ multiplex PCR. The table shows around 100,000 clones, with approximately 90% occurring only once. The material was peripheral blood, obtained on day 0 of AZD1222 vaccination. The receptors shown here come from an adult in good health.

The chain employs TRBV7-2 and TRBJ2-5; 9 bases fit TRBD1. Germline V CDR1 and CDR2: SGHTA, FQGNSA. The CDR3 has 16 amino acids. Trimming at V came to 0 bases and at J to 4 bases, leaving 6 bases not matched to a gene. The CDR3 nucleotides are TGTGCCAGCAGCTTAGCTCTGGGACAGGGAGGAGAGACCCAGTACTTC. Translation: CASSLALGQGGETQYF. The whole variable domain, remainder taken from reference TRBV7-2 and TRBJ2-5, is GAGVSQSPSNKVTEKGKDVELRCDPISGHTALYWYRQSLGQGLEFLIYFQGNSAPDKSGLPSDRFSAERTGGSVSTLTIQRTQQEDSAVYLCASSLALGQGGETQYFGPGTRLLVL.

The CDR3 reads CASSRKFQGGYTEAFF. For the CDR3, the DNA is TGCGCCAGCAGCCGTAAATTCCAGGGTGGGTACACTGAAGCTTTCTTT. The genes are TRBV5-1 and TRBJ1-1, with a possible D match to TRBD1 (5 bases). CDR3 length: 16 amino acids. The germline V gene has CDR1 SGHRS and CDR2 YFSETQ. Trimming took off 4 bases at V and 3 bases at J, with 19 bases between the two ends. The full variable domain, completed using reference TRBV5-1 and TRBJ1-1, is KAGVTQTPRYLIKTRGQQVTLSCSPISGHRSVSWYQQTPGQGLQFLFEYFSETQRNKGNFPGRFSGRQFSNSRSEMNVSTLELGDSALYLCASSRKFQGGYTEAFFGQGTRLTVV.

The chain employs TRBV28 and TRBJ2-7; D perhaps matches TRBD2 (6 bases). The CDR3 contains 13 residues. The germline V gene encodes CDR1 MDHEN and CDR2 SYDVKM. The V end was cut by 7 bases, the J end by 2 bases, with 12 bases between. The CDR3 reads CASIQGGAYEQYF. The DNA of the CDR3 is TGTGCCAGCATCCAGGGAGGCGCCTACGAGCAGTACTTC. Full variable domain (missing parts from reference TRBV28 and TRBJ2-7): DVKVTQSSRYLVKRTGEKVFLECVQDMDHENMFWYRQDPGLGLRLIYFSYDVKMKEKGDIPEGYSVSREKKERFSLILESASTNQTSMYLCASIQGGAYEQYFGPGTRLTVT.

This chain joins TRBV18 and TRBJ2-7; 7 nucleotides line up with TRBD1. The CDR3 totals 17 residues. Trimming took 0 bases from V and 2 from J; bases not matched to a gene: 10. The germline V gene encodes CDR1 KGHSH and CDR2 LQKENI. The CDR3 nucleotides read TGTGCCAGCTCACCACCGTGGGGAACAGGGGAGCCCTACGAGCAGTACTTC. Its translation: CASSPPWGTGEPYEQYF.

The rearrangement uses TRBV2 and TRBJ1-1; D may be TRBD1 (5 bases). Trimming took off 4 bases at V and 1 base at J, with 10 bases between the two ends. There are 14 residues in the CDR3. From germline, CDR1 is SNHLY and CDR2 FYNNEI. The CDR3 sequence is CASSALDTNTEAFF. The CDR3 DNA reads as TGTGCCAGCAGTGCCTTGGACACGAACACTGAAGCTTTCTTT.

This clone was observed a handful of times. The chain joins TRBV5-1 to TRBJ2-3; weak D call: TRBD1 (6 bases). With 3 bases removed from V and 4 bases from J, the gap between germline ends came to 12 bases. This CDR3 has 14 amino acids. Germline CDR1 SGHRS, CDR2 YFSETQ. In DNA, the CDR3 is TGCGCCAGCAGCTGGGCAGGGGAGTCAGATACGCAGTATTTT. Its protein is CASSWAGESDTQYF. The complete variable domain, with remaining parts taken from reference TRBV5-1 and TRBJ2-3, reads KAGVTQTPRYLIKTRGQQVTLSCSPISGHRSVSWYQQTPGQGLQFLFEYFSETQRNKGNFPGRFSGRQFSNSRSEMNVSTLELGDSALYLCASSWAGESDTQYFGPGTRLTVL.

The chain has TRBV7-9 and TRBJ2-2; 9 nucleotides align to TRBD1. The J segment lost 7 bases and the V segment lost 4 bases, leaving 4 bases of the junction unmatched. The CDR3 sequence is 14 residues long. CDR1 SEHNR and CDR2 FQNEAQ come from the germline V gene (reference sequence). DNA for the CDR3: TGTGCCAGCAGCTGGACAGGGGTGGACGGGGAGCTGTTTTTT. Its protein is CASSWTGVDGELFF.

The V call is TRBV5-1, the J call TRBJ2-2, with D perhaps TRBD2 (5 bases). Germline assignment: CDR1 SGHRS and CDR2 YFSETQ. V lost 2 bases and J lost 0, with 8 bases in between. The CDR3 covers 15 residues. In DNA, the CDR3 is TGCGCCAGCAGCTTATCACTAGCGAACACCGGGGAGCTGTTTTTT. It codes for CASSLSLANTGELFF.